These 5 T cell receptor beta chains came from one sample sequenced in a study of blood T cells in healthy people across ages. The authors ran a second PCR of roughly 6 to 12 cycles using a sample-barcoded 5' primer and a J-beta primer mix. TCRdb independently ran MiXCR on the 5' RACE reads; one entry per CDR3 protein. The data hold just under 550,000 distinct CDR3 sequences, with about 24% observed a single time. These same records also appear under a second study, on T cells of mothers and their children.

Sequencing was performed on blood. The source of these receptors is a boy aged 5-17 years in good health.

This chain uses TRBV7-2 with TRBJ1-2; D remains unclear. CDR3 length: 14 amino acids. Germline-derived CDR1 and CDR2 are SGHTA and FQGNSA. Trimming took 1 base from V and 7 from J, leaving 13 bases between them. The CDR3 DNA is TGTGCCAGCAGCTTAGAGTCCGGGCCCGGTGGCTACACCTTC. Residues: CASSLESGPGGYTF.

This clonotype was seen a few times. The chain couples TRBV14 to TRBJ1-2; 8 bases are shared with TRBD1. The V gene end was trimmed by 3 bases and the J gene end by 4 bases; junction bases not matched to a gene: 4. CDR3 length: 14 amino acids. The V gene's germline CDR1 is SGHDN and CDR2 FVKESK. The CDR3 DNA follows: TGTGCCAGCAGCCAGTCCGGGACAGGCTATGGCTACACCTTC. Its protein is CASSQSGTGYGYTF.

This clonotype came up many times. The chain is built from TRBV6-4 and TRBJ2-3, with TRBD2 identical over 7 bases. Germline CDR1 and CDR2: MRHNA and SNTAGT. This CDR3 contains 15 residues. Trimming cost V 5 bases and J 0 bases; bases outside gene matches: 5. DNA of the CDR3: TGTGCCAGCAGTCTCCTAGCGGATAGCACAGATACGCAGTATTTT. This codes for CASSLLADSTDTQYF.

This clonotype was counted a single time. V and J are TRBV7-2 and TRBJ2-3, with 11 bases identical to TRBD2. The junction had 1 base not matched to a gene; V was cut back by 2 bases and J by 0 bases. CDR1 is SGHTA, CDR2 FQGNSA, per germline. The CDR3 runs 16 residues. CDR3 region: CASSLTSGGSTDTQYF. In DNA form, the CDR3 reads TGTGCCAGCAGCTTAACTAGCGGGGGTAGCACAGATACGCAGTATTTT.

This clonotype has just a few counts. CDR3 sequence reads: CSASLMDGQETQYF. CDR3 nucleotides: TGCAGTGCTAGCCTGATGGACGGGCAAGAGACCCAGTACTTC. The chain couples TRBV20-1 to TRBJ2-5, with D uncertain. The V end was cut by 3 bases, the J end by 2 bases, with 13 bases between. Germline values: CDR1 DFQATT, CDR2 SNEGSKA (reference sequence). There are 14 residues in the CDR3.